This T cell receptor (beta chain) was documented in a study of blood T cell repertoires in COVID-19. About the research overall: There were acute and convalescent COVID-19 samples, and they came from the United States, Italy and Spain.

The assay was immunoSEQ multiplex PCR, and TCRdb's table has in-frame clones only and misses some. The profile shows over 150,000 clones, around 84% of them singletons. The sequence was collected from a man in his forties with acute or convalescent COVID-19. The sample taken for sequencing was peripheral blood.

The CDR3 loop is CASSQGHNQPQHF. In DNA, the CDR3 is TGTGCCAGCAGCCAAGGACATAATCAGCCCCAGCATTTT. The gene calls are TRBV11-1 and TRBJ1-5; a weak D match, TRBD1 (5 bases). Germline-derived CDR1 and CDR2 are SGHAT and FQDESV (reference sequence). Between the trimmed V and J ends, which lost 5 bases and 4 bases, there was a span of 9 bases. This CDR3 has 13 amino acids.